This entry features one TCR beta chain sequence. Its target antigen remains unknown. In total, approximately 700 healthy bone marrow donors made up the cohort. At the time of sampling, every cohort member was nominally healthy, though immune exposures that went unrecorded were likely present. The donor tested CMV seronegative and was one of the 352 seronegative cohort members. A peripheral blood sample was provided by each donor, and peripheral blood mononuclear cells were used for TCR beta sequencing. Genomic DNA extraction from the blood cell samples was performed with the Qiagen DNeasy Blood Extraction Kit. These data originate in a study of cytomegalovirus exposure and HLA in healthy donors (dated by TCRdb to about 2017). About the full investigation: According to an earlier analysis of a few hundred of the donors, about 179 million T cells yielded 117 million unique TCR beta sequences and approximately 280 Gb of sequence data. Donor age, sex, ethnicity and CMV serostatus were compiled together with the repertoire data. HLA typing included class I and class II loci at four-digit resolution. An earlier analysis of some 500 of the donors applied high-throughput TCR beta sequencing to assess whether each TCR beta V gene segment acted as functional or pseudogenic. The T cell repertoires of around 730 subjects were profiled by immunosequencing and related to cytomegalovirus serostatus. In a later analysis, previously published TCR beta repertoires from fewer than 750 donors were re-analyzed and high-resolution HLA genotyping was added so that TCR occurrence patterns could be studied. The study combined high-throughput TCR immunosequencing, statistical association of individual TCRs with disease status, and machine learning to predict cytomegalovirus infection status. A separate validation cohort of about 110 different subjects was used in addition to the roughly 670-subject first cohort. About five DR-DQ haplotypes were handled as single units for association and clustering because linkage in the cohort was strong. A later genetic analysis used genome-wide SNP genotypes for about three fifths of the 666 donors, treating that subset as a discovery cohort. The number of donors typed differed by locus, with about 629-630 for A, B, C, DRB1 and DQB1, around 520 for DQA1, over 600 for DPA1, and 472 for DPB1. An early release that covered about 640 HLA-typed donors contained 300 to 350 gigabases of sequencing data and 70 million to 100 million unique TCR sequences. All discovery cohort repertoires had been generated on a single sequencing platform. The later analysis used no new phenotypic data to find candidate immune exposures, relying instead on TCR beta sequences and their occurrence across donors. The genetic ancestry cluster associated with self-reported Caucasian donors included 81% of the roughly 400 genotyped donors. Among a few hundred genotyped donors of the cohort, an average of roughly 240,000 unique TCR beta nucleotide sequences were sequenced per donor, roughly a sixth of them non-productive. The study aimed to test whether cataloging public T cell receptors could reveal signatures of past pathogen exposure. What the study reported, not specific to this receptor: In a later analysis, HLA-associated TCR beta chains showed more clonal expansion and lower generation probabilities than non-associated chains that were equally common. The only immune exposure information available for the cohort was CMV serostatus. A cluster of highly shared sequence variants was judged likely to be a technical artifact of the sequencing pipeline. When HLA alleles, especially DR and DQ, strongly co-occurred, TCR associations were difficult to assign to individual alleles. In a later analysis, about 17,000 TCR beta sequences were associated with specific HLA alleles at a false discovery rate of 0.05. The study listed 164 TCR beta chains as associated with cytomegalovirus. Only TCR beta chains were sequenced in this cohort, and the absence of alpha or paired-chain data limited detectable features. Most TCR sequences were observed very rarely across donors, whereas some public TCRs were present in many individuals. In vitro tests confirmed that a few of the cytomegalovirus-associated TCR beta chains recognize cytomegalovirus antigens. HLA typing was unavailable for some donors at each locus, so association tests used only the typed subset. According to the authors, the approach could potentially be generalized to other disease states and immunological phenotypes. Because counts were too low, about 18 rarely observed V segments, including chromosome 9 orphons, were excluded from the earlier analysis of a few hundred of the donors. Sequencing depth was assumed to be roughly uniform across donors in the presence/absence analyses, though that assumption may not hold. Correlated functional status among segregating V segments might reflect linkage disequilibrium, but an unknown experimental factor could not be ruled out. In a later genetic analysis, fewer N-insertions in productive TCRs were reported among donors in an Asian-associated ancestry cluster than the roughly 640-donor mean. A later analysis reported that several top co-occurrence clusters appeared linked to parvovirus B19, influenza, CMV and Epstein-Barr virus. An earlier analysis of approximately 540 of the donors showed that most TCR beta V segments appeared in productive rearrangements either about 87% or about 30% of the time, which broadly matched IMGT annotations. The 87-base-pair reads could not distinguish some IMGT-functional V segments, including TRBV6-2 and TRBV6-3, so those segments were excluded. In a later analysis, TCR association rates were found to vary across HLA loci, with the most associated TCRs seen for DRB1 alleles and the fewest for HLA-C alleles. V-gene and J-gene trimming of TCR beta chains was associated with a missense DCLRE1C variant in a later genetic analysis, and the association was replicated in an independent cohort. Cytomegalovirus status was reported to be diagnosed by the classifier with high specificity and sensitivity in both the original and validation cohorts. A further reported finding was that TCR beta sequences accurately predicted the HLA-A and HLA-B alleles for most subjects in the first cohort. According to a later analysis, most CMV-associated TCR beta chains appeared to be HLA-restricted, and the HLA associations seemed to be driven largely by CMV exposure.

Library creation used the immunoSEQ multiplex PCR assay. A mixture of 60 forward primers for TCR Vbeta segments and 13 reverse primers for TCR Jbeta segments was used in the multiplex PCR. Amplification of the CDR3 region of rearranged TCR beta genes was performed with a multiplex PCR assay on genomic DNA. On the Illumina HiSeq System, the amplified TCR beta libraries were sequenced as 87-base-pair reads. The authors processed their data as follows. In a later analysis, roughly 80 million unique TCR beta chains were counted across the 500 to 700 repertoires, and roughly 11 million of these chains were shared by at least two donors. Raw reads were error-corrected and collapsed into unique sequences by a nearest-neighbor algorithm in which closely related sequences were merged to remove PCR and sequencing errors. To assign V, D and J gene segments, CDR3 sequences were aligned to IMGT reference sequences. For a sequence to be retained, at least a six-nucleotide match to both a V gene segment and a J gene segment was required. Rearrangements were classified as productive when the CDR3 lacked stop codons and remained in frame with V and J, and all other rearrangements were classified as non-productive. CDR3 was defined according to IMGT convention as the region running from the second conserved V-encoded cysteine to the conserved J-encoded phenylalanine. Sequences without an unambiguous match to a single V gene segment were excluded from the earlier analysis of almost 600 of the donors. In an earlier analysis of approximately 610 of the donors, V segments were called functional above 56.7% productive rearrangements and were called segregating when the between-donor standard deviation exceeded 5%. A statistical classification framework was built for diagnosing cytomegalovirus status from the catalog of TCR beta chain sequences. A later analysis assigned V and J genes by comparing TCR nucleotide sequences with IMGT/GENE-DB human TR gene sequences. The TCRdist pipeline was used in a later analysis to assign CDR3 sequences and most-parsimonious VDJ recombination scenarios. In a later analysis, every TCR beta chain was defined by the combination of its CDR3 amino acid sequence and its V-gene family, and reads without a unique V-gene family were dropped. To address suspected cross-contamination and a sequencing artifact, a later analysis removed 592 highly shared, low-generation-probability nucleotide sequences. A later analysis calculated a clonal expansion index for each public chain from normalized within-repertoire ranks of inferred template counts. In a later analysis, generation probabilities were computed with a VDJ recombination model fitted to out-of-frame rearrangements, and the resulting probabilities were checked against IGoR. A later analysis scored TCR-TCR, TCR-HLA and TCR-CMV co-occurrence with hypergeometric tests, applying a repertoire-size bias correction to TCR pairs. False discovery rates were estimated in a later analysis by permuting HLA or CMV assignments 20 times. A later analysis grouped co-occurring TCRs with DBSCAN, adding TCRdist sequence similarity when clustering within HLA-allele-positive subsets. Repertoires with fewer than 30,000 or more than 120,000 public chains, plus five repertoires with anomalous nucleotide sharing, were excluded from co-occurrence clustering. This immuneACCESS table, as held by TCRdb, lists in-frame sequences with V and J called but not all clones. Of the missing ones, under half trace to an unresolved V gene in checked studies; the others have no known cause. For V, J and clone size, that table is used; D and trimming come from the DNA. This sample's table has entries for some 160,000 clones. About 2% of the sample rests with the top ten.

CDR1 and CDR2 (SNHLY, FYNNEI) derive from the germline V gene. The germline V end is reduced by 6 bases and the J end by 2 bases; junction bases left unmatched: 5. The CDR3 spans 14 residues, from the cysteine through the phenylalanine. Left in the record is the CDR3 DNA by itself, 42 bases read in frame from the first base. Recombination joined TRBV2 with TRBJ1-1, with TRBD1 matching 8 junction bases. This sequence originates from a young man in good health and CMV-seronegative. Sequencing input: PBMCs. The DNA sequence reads TGTGCCAGCAGCAGACAGGGGATCAACACTGAAGCTTTCTTT. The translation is CASSRQGINTEAFF.